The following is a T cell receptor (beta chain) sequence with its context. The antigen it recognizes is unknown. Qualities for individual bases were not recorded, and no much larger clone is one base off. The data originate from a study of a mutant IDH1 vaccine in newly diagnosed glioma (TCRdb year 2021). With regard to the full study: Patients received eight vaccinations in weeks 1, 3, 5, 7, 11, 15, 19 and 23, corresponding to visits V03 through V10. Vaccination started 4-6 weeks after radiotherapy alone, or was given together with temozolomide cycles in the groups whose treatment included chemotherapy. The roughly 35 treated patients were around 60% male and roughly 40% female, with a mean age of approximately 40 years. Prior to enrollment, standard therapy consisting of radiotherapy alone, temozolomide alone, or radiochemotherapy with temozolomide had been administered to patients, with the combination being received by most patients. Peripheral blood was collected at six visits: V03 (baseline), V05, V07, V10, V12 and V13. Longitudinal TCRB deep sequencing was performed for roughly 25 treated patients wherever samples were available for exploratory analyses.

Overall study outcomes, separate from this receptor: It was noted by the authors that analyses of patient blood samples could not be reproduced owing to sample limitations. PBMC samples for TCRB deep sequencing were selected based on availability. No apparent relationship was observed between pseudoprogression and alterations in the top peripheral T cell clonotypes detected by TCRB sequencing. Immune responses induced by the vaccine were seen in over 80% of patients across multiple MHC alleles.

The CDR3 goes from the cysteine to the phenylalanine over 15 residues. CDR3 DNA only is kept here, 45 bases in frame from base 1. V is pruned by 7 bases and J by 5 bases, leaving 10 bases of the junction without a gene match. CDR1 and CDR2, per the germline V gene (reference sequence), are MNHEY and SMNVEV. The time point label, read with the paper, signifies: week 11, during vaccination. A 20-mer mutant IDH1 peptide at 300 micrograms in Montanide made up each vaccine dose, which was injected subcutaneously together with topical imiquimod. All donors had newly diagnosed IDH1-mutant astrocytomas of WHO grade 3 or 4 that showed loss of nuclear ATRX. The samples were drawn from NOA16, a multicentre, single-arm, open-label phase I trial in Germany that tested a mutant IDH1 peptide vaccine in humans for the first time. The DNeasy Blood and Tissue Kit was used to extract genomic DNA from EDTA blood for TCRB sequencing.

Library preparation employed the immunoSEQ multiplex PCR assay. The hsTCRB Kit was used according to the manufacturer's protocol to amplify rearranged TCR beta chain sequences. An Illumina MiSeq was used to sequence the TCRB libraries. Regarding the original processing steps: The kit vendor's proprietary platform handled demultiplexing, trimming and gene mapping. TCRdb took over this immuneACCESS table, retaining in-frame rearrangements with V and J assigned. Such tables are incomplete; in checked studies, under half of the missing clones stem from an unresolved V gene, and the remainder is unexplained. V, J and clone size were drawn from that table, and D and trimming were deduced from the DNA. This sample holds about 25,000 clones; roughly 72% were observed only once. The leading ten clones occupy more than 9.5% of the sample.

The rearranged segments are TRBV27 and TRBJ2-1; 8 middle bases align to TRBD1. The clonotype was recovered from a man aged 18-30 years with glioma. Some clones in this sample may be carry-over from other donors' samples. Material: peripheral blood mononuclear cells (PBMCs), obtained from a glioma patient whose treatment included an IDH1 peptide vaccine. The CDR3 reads CASTAGGGLDNEQFF. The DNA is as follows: TGTGCCAGCACTGCAGGGGGCGGTCTTGACAATGAGCAGTTCTTC.